The T cell receptor beta chain under discussion was sequenced for a study of beta chain features in type 1 diabetes. Broader study findings: Among patients, naive, central memory and Treg TCRB repertoires appeared more similar than among healthy donors.

cDNA synthesis used the whole RNA isolate, giving expressed TCRB sequences. The repertoire was sequenced with immunoSEQ multiplex PCR; TCRdb's copy has only in-frame clones and lacks some. The sample yields under 250,000 clones, 25% to 30% seen once. There are a few counts of this clone. What it binds is not known. A single heparinised blood sample, averaging about 120 mL, was obtained per donor. The CDR3 length is 16 residues. Germline V gives CDR1 SGHVS, CDR2 FQNEAQ. V lost 1 base to trimming and J lost 7 bases, with 17 bases between them. This chain links TRBV7-8 with TRBJ2-1; no clear D. Sequencing was carried out using central memory CD4+ T cells from blood. The TCR was taken from a young man in good health. This chain's CDR3 is CASSLVGLGMGNEQFF. For the CDR3, the DNA is TGTGCCAGCAGCTTAGTAGGTCTGGGAATGGGGAATGAGCAGTTCTTC.